This T cell receptor (beta chain) was observed in a study of PD-1 blockade in mismatch repair-deficient tumors. Study background: Enrolled about 2013-2016, patients had progressing, pretreated mismatch repair-deficient cancers of about a dozen types.

The sample holds one count of this clone. Only in-frame clones appear in the TCRdb table, and some are missing; sequencing was by immunoSEQ multiplex PCR. The sample shows approximately 25,000 clones, approximately 86% of them seen only once. This CDR3 is built from 15 residues. V was trimmed by 3 bases and J by 3 bases, leaving 12 bases between them. Germline V gene lookup returns CDR1 MDHEN and CDR2 SYDVKM. The chain couples TRBV28 to TRBJ2-4; D may be TRBD2 (6 bases). The sequence was obtained from an adult with mismatch repair-deficient cancer. Sequencing was performed on peripheral blood, taken 12 weeks after starting pembrolizumab. The chain's CDR3 is CASSFNSGGKNIQYF. The CDR3 bases are TGTGCCAGCAGTTTCAATAGCGGAGGCAAAAACATTCAGTACTTC. Together with reference TRBV28 and TRBJ2-4, the CDR3 gives the full variable domain: DVKVTQSSRYLVKRTGEKVFLECVQDMDHENMFWYRQDPGLGLRLIYFSYDVKMKEKGDIPEGYSVSREKKERFSLILESASTNQTSMYLCASSFNSGGKNIQYFGAGTRLSVL.